Presented here are 29 T cell receptor beta chains from one specimen sequenced in a study of patients and donors after allogeneic stem cell transplantation. TCRdb passed the RT-PCR reads through MiXCR, listing each CDR3 protein once. Here the sample spans approximately 160,000 distinct CDR3 sequences, around 30% being singletons. Input material: blood, either unsorted or a sorted T cell fraction (not recorded which). The receptors originated from a human donor who was either an allogeneic HSCT recipient or a stem cell or donor lymphocyte infusion donor (not recorded which). It is not recorded whose cells these are; they may come from a transplant donor.

This clonotype turned up a few times. The chain uses TRBV6-5 and TRBJ2-3; TRBD2 matches at 7 bases. The V and J ends lost 2 bases and 5 bases, in that order; junction bases with no gene match: 1. CDR1 is MNHEY and CDR2 is SVGAGI in the germline V gene. The CDR3 loop spans 13 amino acids. CDR3 sequence: CASSYAGEDTQYF. For the CDR3, the DNA is TGTGCCAGCAGTTACGCGGGAGAAGATACGCAGTATTTT.

This clonotype has only a few counts. Written as DNA, the CDR3 is TGTGCCAGCAGCTTCCTCGGGACGGCGTATAATTCACCCCTCCACTTT. Encoded protein: CASSFLGTAYNSPLHF. The J gene is TRBJ1-6, the V gene TRBV28; weak D call: TRBD1 (5 bases). V was trimmed by 6 bases and J by 4 bases, leaving 16 bases between them. This CDR3 is built from 16 residues. Germline CDR1 reads MDHEN; CDR2 reads SYDVKM.

J is TRBJ1-1 and V is TRBV28, with D unresolved. Trimming took 4 bases from V and 4 from J, leaving 10 bases between them. Germline V CDR1 and CDR2: MDHEN, SYDVKM. This CDR3 has 13 amino acids. The CDR3 nucleotides read TGTGCCAGCAGTTGGTCCTGGGGCACTGAAGCTTTCTTT. As protein: CASSWSWGTEAFF. The whole variable domain, remainder taken from reference TRBV28 and TRBJ1-1, is DVKVTQSSRYLVKRTGEKVFLECVQDMDHENMFWYRQDPGLGLRLIYFSYDVKMKEKGDIPEGYSVSREKKERFSLILESASTNQTSMYLCASSWSWGTEAFFGQGTRLTVV.

This clonotype was recorded once. The V gene is TRBV12-3 or TRBV12-4, the J gene TRBJ2-7; TRBD2 agrees at 12 bases. V dropped 5 bases and J dropped 4; count of bases not matched to a gene: 9. There are 16 residues in the CDR3. CDR3 amino acids: CASSPNGGLAGYEQYF. The CDR3 nucleotides read TGTGCCAGCAGTCCCAATGGCGGACTAGCGGGATACGAGCAGTACTTC.

This clonotype was detected ten times or more. This chain connects TRBV4-2 to TRBJ2-1; TRBD2 agrees at 9 bases. The CDR3 is made up of 17 amino acids. CDR1 LGHNA and CDR2 YNFKEQ come from the germline V gene. Trimming cost V 0 bases and J 4 bases; bases outside gene matches: 7. CDR3 sequence (DNA): TGTGCCAGCAGCCAAGATGGGGCGGGAGGGCCTTACAATGAGCAGTTCTTC. It specifies CASSQDGAGGPYNEQFF.

The table lists this clonotype with many counts. The V call is TRBV20-1, the J call TRBJ1-5; a weak D match, TRBD1 (5 bases). V lost 1 base and J 3 bases, leaving 10 bases between the germline ends. Germline CDR1 and CDR2: DFQATT and SNEGSKA (reference sequence). CDR3 length equals 14 residues. The DNA for the CDR3 is TGCAGTGCTAGAGGGGGGGACGACAATCAGCCCCAGCATTTT. As protein: CSARGGDDNQPQHF.

This clonotype was seen only once. The gene calls are TRBV18 and TRBJ1-1; tentative D call: TRBD1 (5 bases). The V gene's germline CDR1 is KGHSH and CDR2 LQKENI. The CDR3 totals 16 residues. The V end was cut by 4 bases, the J end by 0 bases, with 15 bases between. CDR3 bases: TGTGCCAGCTCACGGCGCGACAGTGAAATGAACACTGAAGCTTTCTTT. It specifies CASSRRDSEMNTEAFF.

This clonotype was seen a few times. The chain joins TRBV25-1 to TRBJ1-2; 8 nucleotides match TRBD1. CDR1 and CDR2 from the germline V gene are MGHDK and SYGVNS. The CDR3 consists of 13 residues. V trimming: 4 bases; J trimming: 8 bases; junction bases outside the gene matches: 6. CDR3 DNA sequence: TGTGCCAGCAGTGGCCAGGGGGCAGTGGGCTACACCTTC. It yields the protein CASSGQGAVGYTF.

This clonotype was seen once. The rearrangement uses TRBV28 and TRBJ2-2, with TRBD1 identical over 8 bases. The CDR3 sequence is 17 residues long. Per the germline V gene, CDR1 is MDHEN and CDR2 is SYDVKM. V lost 6 bases, J lost 2 bases, and 11 bases stayed unmatched. Here the CDR3 DNA reads TGTGCCAGCAGCCCCAGGACAGGGAGGCCAAACACCGGGGAGCTGTTTTTT. This gives the protein CASSPRTGRPNTGELFF.

The V and J genes are TRBV7-6 and TRBJ2-2, with unresolved D. The CDR3 loop spans 15 amino acids. Per the germline V gene, CDR1 is SGHVS and CDR2 is FNYEAQ. V lost 5 bases and J lost 0, with 10 bases in between. The CDR3: CASSPRQANTGELFF. In DNA form, the CDR3 reads TGTGCCAGCAGCCCGCGACAAGCGAACACCGGGGAGCTGTTTTTT.

This clonotype was detected a few times. The V gene is TRBV5-8, the J gene TRBJ2-7; no definite D call. Between the trimmed V and J ends, which lost 4 bases and 0 bases, there was a span of 11 bases. Germline values: CDR1 SGHTS, CDR2 YDEGEE. The CDR3 loop spans 14 amino acids. Here the CDR3 DNA reads TGTGCCAGCAGCAACCCACAGAGCTCCTACGAGCAGTACTTC. Translating gives CASSNPQSSYEQYF.

The chain has TRBV27 and TRBJ2-7; 9 bases align to TRBD2. The V and J ends lost 5 bases and 1 base, in that order; junction bases with no gene match: 0. The CDR3 has 13 residues. CDR1 MNHEY and CDR2 SMNVEV come from the germline V gene (reference sequence). The CDR3 sequence: CASSSGRSYEQYF. CDR3 DNA sequence: TGTGCCAGCAGTAGCGGGAGGTCCTACGAGCAGTACTTC.

Ten or more counts support this clonotype. CDR3 residues: CASSFGTGYEQYF. As DNA, the CDR3 is TGCGCCAGCAGCTTCGGGACAGGATACGAGCAGTACTTC. This rearrangement joins TRBV5-1 to TRBJ2-7; TRBD1 matches 8 bases. V lost 2 bases, J lost 4 bases, and 2 bases stayed unmatched. Germline V gene sequence: CDR1 SGHRS, CDR2 YFSETQ. The CDR3 extends over 13 amino acids.

The V and J genes are TRBV20-1 and TRBJ2-7, with TRBD2 matching over 10 bases. Germline V gene lookup returns CDR1 DFQATT and CDR2 SNEGSKA (reference sequence). This CDR3 region has 16 residues. The junction had 9 bases not matched to a gene; V was cut back by 3 bases and J by 1 base. This chain's CDR3 is CSARWAIAGGSYEQYF. The CDR3 region has the DNA TGCAGTGCTAGGTGGGCCATAGCGGGAGGTTCCTACGAGCAGTACTTC.

The sample holds a few counts of this clonotype. The V call is TRBV5-6, the J call TRBJ1-2; D not certain. V was cut by 0 bases and J by 1 base, with 7 bases left in between. The CDR3 runs 14 residues. Germline V CDR1 and CDR2: SGHDT, YYEEEE. The CDR3 nucleotides are TGTGCCAGCAGCTTGGAACGGGGTAACTATGGCTACACCTTC. This translates into CASSLERGNYGYTF. Together with reference TRBV5-6 and TRBJ1-2, the CDR3 gives the full variable domain: DAGVTQSPTHLIKTRGQQVTLRCSPKSGHDTVSWYQQALGQGPQFIFQYYEEEERQRGNFPDRFSGHQFPNYSSELNVNALLLGDSALYLCASSLERGNYGYTFGSGTRLTVV.

The V call is TRBV27, the J call TRBJ1-1; the D gene is possibly TRBD1 (6 bases). V was pared by 8 bases and J by 5 bases, with 15 bases between. Germline V gene sequence: CDR1 MNHEY, CDR2 SMNVEV (reference sequence). This CDR3 contains 13 residues. The CDR3 coding sequence is TGTGCCAGCGGCCCTATAGGGGGGACTGAAGCTTTCTTT. Protein sequence: CASGPIGGTEAFF.

Notes on this clonotype: Given a much more abundant clone one base away, this may be a read error. This is likely a read error, given that the CDR3 carries no conserved phenylalanine or tryptophan at its end. This sequence joins TRBV4-2 and TRBJ1-5, with D possibly being TRBD1 (5 bases). The CDR3 runs 15 residues. Germline V gene data show CDR1 as LGHNA and CDR2 as YNFKEQ. V lost 0 bases and J lost 7, with 13 bases in between. CDR3: CASSQDGRETQPQHL. In DNA, the CDR3 is TGTGCCAGCAGCCAAGACGGCAGGGAAACCCAGCCCCAGCATTTG.

The rearrangement joins TRBV9 to TRBJ2-7; 8 nucleotides line up with TRBD2. The germline V gene encodes CDR1 SGDLS and CDR2 YYNGEE. The V and J ends lost 0 bases and 2 bases, in that order; junction bases with no gene match: 4. The CDR3 runs to 15 residues. The CDR3 here is CASSVDPGGPYEQYF. CDR3 nucleotides: TGTGCCAGCAGCGTAGACCCGGGAGGGCCCTACGAGCAGTACTTC.

This clonotype was seen repeatedly, ten times or more. This chain joins TRBV6-2 or TRBV6-3 and TRBJ2-7, with TRBD2 identical over 8 bases. In germline, CDR1 is MNHEY, CDR2 SVGEGT. The V and J ends lost 2 bases and 3 bases, in that order; junction bases with no gene match: 6. CDR3 size: 15 residues. The CDR3 coding sequence is TGTGCCAGCAGTTACAAACTAGCGGACCGCTACGAGCAGTACTTC. As protein: CASSYKLADRYEQYF.

The chain links TRBV28 to TRBJ1-2; D gene unclear. CDR1 and CDR2 from the germline V gene are MDHEN and SYDVKM. Trimming took 2 bases from V and 5 from J, leaving 18 bases between them. The CDR3 runs 16 residues. The CDR3 loop reads CASSLDSFELGYGYTF. CDR3 bases: TGTGCCAGCAGTTTAGATTCCTTCGAGTTGGGGTATGGCTACACCTTC.

This clonotype was recorded a few times. The V and J genes are TRBV21-1 and TRBJ2-3; TRBD2, the table's D call, was not compared with the DNA. TRBV21-1 is a pseudogene segment. The CDR3 is 12 amino acids. CDR3 region: CASSKEADTQYF. CDR3 nucleotide sequence: TGTGCCAGCAGCAAGGAGGCAGATACGCAGTATTTT.

V usage is TRBV6-5 and J usage is TRBJ2-7; D unresolved. Germline V lookup: CDR1 MNHEY, CDR2 SVGAGI. V lost 6 bases, J lost 2 bases, and 11 bases lay in between. The CDR3 runs 13 residues. The CDR3 DNA is TGTGCCAGCAGATTACATGGGGCCTACGAGCAGTACTTC. It encodes CASRLHGAYEQYF.

The rearrangement uses TRBV4-2 and TRBJ1-1, with 8 bases identical to TRBD1. V was clipped by 0 bases and J by 5 bases; unmatched bases: 5. The germline gives CDR1 LGHNA, CDR2 YNFKEQ. This CDR3 comprises 15 residues. This chain's CDR3 is CASSQDQGARTEAFF. In nucleotides, the CDR3 is TGTGCCAGCAGCCAAGATCAGGGGGCCCGGACTGAAGCTTTCTTT.

The rearrangement uses TRBV12-3 or TRBV12-4 and TRBJ1-4, with D possibly TRBD1 on 5 matching bases. V lost 5 bases and J 8 bases, leaving 12 bases between the germline ends. The CDR3 contains 13 residues. CDR3: CASSRQSKEKLFF. In nucleotides, the CDR3 is TGTGCCAGCAGTCGACAGTCGAAGGAAAAACTGTTTTTT.

This rearrangement joins TRBV6-2 or TRBV6-3 to TRBJ1-5, with D perhaps TRBD1 (6 bases). CDR1 is MNHEY and CDR2 is SVGEGT in the germline V gene. CDR3 length: 15 residues. V lost 3 bases and J 4 bases, leaving 13 bases between the germline ends. This CDR3 is CASSYWGLSNQPQHF. The CDR3 region has the DNA TGTGCCAGCAGTTATTGGGGGCTTTCAAATCAGCCCCAGCATTTT.

The rearrangement joins TRBV20-1 to TRBJ2-3; TRBD2 aligns across 8 bases. The V and J ends lost 5 bases and 4 bases, in that order; junction bases with no gene match: 11. The V gene's germline CDR1 is DFQATT and CDR2 SNEGSKA (reference sequence). This CDR3 has 15 residues. The CDR3: CSAAGTRFVADTQYF. The CDR3 DNA is TGCAGTGCTGCCGGGACTAGGTTTGTGGCAGATACGCAGTATTTT.

The chain links TRBV20-1 to TRBJ2-3, with unresolved D. The CDR3 runs 14 residues. Germline V lookup: CDR1 DFQATT, CDR2 SNEGSKA (reference sequence). Trimming removed 3 bases from V and 2 bases from J, with 12 bases in between. The CDR3 reads CSARVGFLTDTQYF. CDR3 in DNA: TGCAGTGCTAGGGTCGGGTTTCTCACAGATACGCAGTATTTT.

The chain uses TRBV27 and TRBJ2-7; D not resolved. Germline CDR1 and CDR2: MNHEY and SMNVEV (reference sequence). The CDR3 length is 13 residues. The V gene lost 7 bases and the J gene lost 0 bases, with 10 bases spanning the gap. CDR3 nucleotides: TGTGCCAGCAAACTTGCAGGCTCCTACGAGCAGTACTTC. Translating gives CASKLAGSYEQYF.

The chain combines TRBV27 with TRBJ2-1; the match to TRBD1 covers 8 bases. The CDR3 length is 14 residues. Trimming at V came to 7 bases and at J to 6 bases, leaving 8 bases not matched to a gene. CDR1 MNHEY and CDR2 SMNVEV come from the germline V gene (reference sequence). CDR3 protein: CASKGQGASNEQFF. Here the CDR3 DNA reads TGTGCCAGCAAAGGGCAGGGGGCCTCCAATGAGCAGTTCTTC.